This T cell receptor (beta chain) was documented in a study of glioma-infiltrating T cells. The study, taken as a whole, reports: Tissue-blood divergence was below expectation in non-neoplastic patients, above in gliomas.

The CDR3 length is 15 residues. V dropped 0 bases and J dropped 0 bases, with 6 bases sitting between them. Germline V lookup: CDR1 DFQATT, CDR2 SNEGSKA (reference sequence). Using RNA template, CDR3s of TCR alpha and beta were amplified with iRepertoire arm-PCR. Each CDR3 protein gets one entry after TCRdb re-called the multiplex PCR reads with MiXCR. The sample has about 45,000 distinct CDR3 sequences, about a fifth seen once. This clonotype has just a few counts. Its antigen remains unidentified. The TCR comes from a human donor with low-grade glioma or glioblastoma, undergoing nonglioma brain surgery, or in good health (not recorded which). Sequencing was done on a sample of glioma tissue, nonneoplastic brain tissue, or PBMCs (not recorded which). V is TRBV20-1 and J is TRBJ2-6, with a possible D match to TRBD1 (6 bases). CDR3 in amino acids: CSARDRGSGANVLTF. CDR3 sequence (DNA): TGCAGTGCTAGAGACAGGGGCTCTGGGGCCAACGTCCTGACTTTC.